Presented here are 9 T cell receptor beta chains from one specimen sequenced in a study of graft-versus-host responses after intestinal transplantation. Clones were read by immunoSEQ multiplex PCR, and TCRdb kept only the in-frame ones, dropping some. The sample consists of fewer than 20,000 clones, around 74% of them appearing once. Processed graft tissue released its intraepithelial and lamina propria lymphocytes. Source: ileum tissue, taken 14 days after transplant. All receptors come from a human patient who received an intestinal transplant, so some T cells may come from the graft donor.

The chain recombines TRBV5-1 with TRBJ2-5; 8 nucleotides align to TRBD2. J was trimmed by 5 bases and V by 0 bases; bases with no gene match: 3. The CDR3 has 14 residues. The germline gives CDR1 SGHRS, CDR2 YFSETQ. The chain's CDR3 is CASSLGGLGETQYF. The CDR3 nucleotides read TGCGCCAGCAGCTTGGGGGGACTAGGGGAGACCCAGTACTTC.

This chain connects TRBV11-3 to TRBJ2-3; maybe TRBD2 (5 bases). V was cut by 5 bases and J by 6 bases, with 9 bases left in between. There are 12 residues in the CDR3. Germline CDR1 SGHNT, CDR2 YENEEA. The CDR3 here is CASSQAEDTQYF. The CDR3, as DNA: TGTGCCAGCAGCCAAGCGGAGGATACGCAGTATTTT.

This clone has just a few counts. The DNA for the CDR3 is TGTGCCAGCAGTTACTCTCCAGGGAACACTGAAGCTTTCTTT. Its protein is CASSYSPGNTEAFF. This sequence joins TRBV6-5 and TRBJ1-1; D is unclear. Germline CDR1 MNHEY, CDR2 SVGAGI. The CDR3 runs to 14 residues. With 0 bases removed from V and 1 base from J, the gap between germline ends came to 6 bases.

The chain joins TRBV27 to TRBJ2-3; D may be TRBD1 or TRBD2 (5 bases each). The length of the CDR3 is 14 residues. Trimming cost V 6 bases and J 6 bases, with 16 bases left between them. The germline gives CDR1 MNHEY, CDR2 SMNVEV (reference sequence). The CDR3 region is CASRPGTLYDTQYF. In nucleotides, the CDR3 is TGTGCCAGCAGACCTGGGACCCTCTACGATACGCAGTATTTT.

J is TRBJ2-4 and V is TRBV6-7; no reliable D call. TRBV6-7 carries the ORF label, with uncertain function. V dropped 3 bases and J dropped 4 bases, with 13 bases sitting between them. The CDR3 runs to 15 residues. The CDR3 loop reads CASSYTTESKNIQYF. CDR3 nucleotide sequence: TGTGCCAGCAGTTATACTACAGAATCTAAAAACATTCAGTACTTC.

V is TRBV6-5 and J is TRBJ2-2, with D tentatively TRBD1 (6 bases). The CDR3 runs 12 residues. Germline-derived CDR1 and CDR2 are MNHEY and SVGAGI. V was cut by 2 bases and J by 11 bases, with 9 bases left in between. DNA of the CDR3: TGTGCCAGCAGTTACGGGGACACAGAGCTGTTTTTT. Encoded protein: CASSYGDTELFF.

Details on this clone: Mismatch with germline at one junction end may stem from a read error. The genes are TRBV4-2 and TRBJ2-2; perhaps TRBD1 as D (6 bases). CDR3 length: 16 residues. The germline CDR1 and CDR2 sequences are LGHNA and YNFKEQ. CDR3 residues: CASSQVRGVGHRGAVF. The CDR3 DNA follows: TGTGCCAGCAGCCAAGTGAGAGGGGTGGGACACCGGGGAGCTGTTTTT.

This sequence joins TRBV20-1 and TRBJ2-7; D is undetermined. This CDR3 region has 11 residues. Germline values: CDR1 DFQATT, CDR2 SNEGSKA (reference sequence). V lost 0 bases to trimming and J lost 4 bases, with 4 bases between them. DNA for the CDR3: TGCAGTGCTAGAGAGAGTTACGAGCAGTACTTC. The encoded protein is CSARESYEQYF.

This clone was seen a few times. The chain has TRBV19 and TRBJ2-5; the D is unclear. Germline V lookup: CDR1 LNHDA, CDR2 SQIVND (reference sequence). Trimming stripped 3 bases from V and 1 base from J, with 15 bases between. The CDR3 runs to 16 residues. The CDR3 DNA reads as TGTGCCAGTAGTATCTACCCGGCTTCTTTCCAAGAGACCCAGTACTTC. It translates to CASSIYPASFQETQYF.